Included here is one T cell receptor beta chain sequence, with context. Its matching antigen is unknown. This entry is derived from a study of identical twins. Whole-study findings and limits: A cross-sectional statistical analysis, not follow-up of the same donors, supported the conclusions.

V was pared by 1 base and J by 2 bases, with 6 bases between. Germline CDR1 is DFQATT and CDR2 is SNEGSKA (reference sequence). The CDR3 runs 12 residues. Carrying unique molecular identifiers, the cDNA also gained a universal primer site through template switching. TCRdb re-analysed the 5' RACE reads in MiXCR, keeping a single row per CDR3 protein. Of some 500,000 distinct CDR3 sequences listed, just under 10% are singletons. The same data also went into a second study, on yellow fever vaccine responses in identical twins. That study reports: Twins' vaccine T cell responses reportedly seemed partly convergent and partly personalized.

The chain joins TRBV20-1 to TRBJ2-7; no clear D gene. The TCR was taken from a woman aged 18-29 years in good health. Sequencing input: PBMCs. The CDR3 bases are TGCAGTGCTAGAGTTCCAACCTACGAGCAGTACTTC. Its protein product is CSARVPTYEQYF.